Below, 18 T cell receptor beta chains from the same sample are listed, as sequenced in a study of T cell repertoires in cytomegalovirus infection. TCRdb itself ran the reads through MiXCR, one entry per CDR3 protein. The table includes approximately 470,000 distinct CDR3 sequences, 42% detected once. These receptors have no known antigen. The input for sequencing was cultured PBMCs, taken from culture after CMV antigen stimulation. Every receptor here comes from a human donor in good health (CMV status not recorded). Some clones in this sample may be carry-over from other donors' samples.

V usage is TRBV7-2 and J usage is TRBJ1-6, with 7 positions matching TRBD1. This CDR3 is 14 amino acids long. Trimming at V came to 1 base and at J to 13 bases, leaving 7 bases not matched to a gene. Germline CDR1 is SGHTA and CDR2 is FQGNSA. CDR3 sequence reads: CASSLVGQGGPLHF. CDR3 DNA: TGTGCCAGCAGCTTAGTGGGGCAGGGGGGCCCCCTCCACTTT.

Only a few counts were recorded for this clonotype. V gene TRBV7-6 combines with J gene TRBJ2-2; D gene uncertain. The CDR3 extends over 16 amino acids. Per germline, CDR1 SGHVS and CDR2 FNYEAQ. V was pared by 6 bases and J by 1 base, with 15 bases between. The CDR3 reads CASSGDSRRNTGELFF. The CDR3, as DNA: TGTGCCAGCAGTGGGGATTCCAGAAGGAACACCGGGGAGCTGTTTTTT.

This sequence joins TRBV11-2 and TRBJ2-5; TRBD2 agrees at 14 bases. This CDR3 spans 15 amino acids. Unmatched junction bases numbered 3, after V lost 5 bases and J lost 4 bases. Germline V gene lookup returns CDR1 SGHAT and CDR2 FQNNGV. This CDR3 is CASSGTSGGIETQYF. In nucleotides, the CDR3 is TGTGCCAGCAGCGGGACTAGCGGGGGAATAGAGACCCAGTACTTC.

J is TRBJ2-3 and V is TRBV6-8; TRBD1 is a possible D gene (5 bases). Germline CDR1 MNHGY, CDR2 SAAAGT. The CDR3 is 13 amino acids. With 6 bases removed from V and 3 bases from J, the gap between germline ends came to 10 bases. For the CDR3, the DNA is TGTGCCAGCAGGGCCGACAGAACAGATACGCAGTATTTT. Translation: CASRADRTDTQYF.

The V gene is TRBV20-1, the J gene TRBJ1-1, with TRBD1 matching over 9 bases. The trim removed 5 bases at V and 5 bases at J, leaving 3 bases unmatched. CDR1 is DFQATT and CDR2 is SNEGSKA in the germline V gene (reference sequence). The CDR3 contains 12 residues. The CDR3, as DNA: TGCAGTGCTGACGGACAGGGGACTGAAGCTTTCTTT. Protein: CSADGQGTEAFF.

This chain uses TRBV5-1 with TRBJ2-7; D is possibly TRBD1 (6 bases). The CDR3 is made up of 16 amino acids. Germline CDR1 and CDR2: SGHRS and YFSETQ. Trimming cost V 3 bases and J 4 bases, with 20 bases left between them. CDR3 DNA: TGCGCCAGCAGCTCGCTGCCTCACAGGGATGGATACGAGCAGTACTTC. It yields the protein CASSSLPHRDGYEQYF.

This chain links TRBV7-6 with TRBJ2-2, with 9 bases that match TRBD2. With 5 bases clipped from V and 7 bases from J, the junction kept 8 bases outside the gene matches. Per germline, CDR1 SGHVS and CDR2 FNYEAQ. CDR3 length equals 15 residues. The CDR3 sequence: CASSLIAGAHGELFF. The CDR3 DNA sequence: TGTGCCAGCAGCCTCATAGCGGGAGCTCACGGGGAGCTGTTTTTT.

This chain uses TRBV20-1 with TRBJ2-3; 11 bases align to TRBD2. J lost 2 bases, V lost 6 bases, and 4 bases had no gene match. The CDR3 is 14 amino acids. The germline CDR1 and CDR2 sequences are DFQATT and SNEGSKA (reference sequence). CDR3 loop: CSALLAGVTDTQYF. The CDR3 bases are TGCAGTGCCCTACTAGCGGGAGTCACAGATACGCAGTATTTT.

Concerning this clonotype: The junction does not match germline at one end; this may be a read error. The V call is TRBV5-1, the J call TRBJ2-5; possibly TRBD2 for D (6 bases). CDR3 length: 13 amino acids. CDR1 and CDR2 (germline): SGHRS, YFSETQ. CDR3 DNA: TGCGCCAGCCAAACTAGCCCCCAAGCGACCCAGTACTTC. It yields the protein CASQTSPQATQYF.

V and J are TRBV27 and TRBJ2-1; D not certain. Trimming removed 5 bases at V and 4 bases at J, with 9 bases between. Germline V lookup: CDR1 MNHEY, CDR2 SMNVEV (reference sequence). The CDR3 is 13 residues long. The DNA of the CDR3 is TGTGCCAGCAGTCAATCCGCATACAATGAGCAGTTCTTC. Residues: CASSQSAYNEQFF.

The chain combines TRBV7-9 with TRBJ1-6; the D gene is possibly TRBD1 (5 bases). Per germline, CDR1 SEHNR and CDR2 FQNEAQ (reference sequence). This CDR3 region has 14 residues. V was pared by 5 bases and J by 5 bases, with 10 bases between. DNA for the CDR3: TGTGCCAGCAGCCTTACGACAGATAATTCACCCCTCCACTTT. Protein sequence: CASSLTTDNSPLHF.

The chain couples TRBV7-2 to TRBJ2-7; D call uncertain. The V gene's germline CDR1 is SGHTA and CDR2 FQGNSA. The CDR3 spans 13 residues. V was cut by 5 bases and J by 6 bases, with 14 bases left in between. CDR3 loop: CASSPNYGGEQYF. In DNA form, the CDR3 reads TGTGCCAGCAGCCCGAATTACGGCGGCGAGCAGTACTTC.

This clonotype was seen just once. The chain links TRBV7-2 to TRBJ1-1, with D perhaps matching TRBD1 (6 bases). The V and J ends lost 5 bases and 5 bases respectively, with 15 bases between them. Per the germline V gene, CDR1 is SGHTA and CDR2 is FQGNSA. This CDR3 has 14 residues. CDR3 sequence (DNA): TGTGCCAGCAGCCGAACAGGGTCGGGGACTGAAGCTTTCTTT. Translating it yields CASSRTGSGTEAFF.

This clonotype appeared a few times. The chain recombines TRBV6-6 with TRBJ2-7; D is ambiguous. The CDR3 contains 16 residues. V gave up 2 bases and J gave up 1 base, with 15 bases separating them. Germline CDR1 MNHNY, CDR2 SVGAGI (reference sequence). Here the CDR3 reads CASSYLRLDRSYEQYF. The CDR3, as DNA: TGTGCCAGCAGTTACCTCCGGCTGGACCGGTCCTACGAGCAGTACTTC.

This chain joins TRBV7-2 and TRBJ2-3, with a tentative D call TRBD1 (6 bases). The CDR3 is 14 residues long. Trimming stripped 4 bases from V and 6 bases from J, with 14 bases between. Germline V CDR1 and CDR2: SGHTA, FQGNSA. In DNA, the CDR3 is TGTGCCAGCAGCTCTAACAGGGCGGCCGATACGCAGTATTTT. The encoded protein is CASSSNRAADTQYF.

In DNA form, the CDR3 reads TGTGCCAGTACTTCAGGGACAGGGCTCGACGAGCAGTACTTC. This codes for CASTSGTGLDEQYF. The genes are TRBV19 and TRBJ2-7; 9 nucleotides line up with TRBD1. V lost 7 bases to trimming and J lost 5 bases; unmatched junction nucleotides: 9. The CDR3 has 14 residues. Germline lookup yields CDR1 LNHDA and CDR2 SQIVND (reference sequence).

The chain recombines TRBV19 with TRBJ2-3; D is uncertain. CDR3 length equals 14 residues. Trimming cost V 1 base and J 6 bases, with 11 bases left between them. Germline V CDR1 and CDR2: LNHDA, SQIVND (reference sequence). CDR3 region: CASSIGVLSDTQYF. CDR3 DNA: TGTGCCAGTAGTATAGGGGTCCTGTCTGATACGCAGTATTTT.

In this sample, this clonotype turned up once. CDR3 sequence (DNA): TGTGCCAGCAGCCGCGGCTACCAGACTGGGGCCAACGTCCTGACTTTC. Encoded protein: CASSRGYQTGANVLTF. V and J are TRBV3-1 and TRBJ2-6, with D hard to call. Trimming pared 4 bases from V and 2 bases from J, leaving 12 bases between. Germline values: CDR1 LGHDT, CDR2 YNNKEL (reference sequence). The CDR3 has 16 residues.